Listed below are T cell receptor beta chains from one sample, sequenced in a study of blood T cell repertoires in COVID-19. The assay was immunoSEQ multiplex PCR, and TCRdb's table has in-frame clones only and misses some. Of approximately 83,000 clones in the sample, roughly 86% were seen once. Sequences were obtained from peripheral blood. The receptors derive from a man aged 65-85 years with acute or convalescent COVID-19. CDR3s include the opening cysteine and the closing phenylalanine or tryptophan. The order of the fields is clone size, CDR3 length, D gene, J gene, V gene, CDR3 protein, CDR3 DNA. The D gene is left open where the match is weak. Some rows mark clone size as missing; the rest say once, few, many or name a class of expanded clone.

once | 14 | TRBD1 | TRBJ2-7 | TRBV15 | CATSPRDREYEQYF | TGTGCCACCAGCCCACGGGACAGGGAGTACGAGCAGTACTTC
- | 13 | - | TRBJ1-1 | TRBV27 | CASSGGYGTEAFF | TGTGCCAGCAGCGGGGGATACGGCACTGAAGCTTTCTTT
- | 13 | - | TRBJ1-1 | TRBV3-1/TRBV3-2 | CASSVPEGTEAFF | TGTGCCAGCAGCGTGCCGGAGGGCACTGAAGCTTTCTTT
- | 17 | - | TRBJ2-3 | TRBV5-1 | CASRSGTLAPSTDTQYF | TGCGCCAGCAGGAGTGGCACGCTAGCGCCTAGCACAGATACGCAGTATTTT
- | 14 | - | TRBJ1-2 | TRBV28 | CASSADGQIYGYTF | TGTGCCAGCAGCGCCGACGGACAGATCTATGGCTACACCTTC
few | 13 | - | TRBJ1-5 | TRBV6-2/TRBV6-3 | CASSLTGSQPQHF | TGTGCCAGCAGTTTAACAGGGAGCCAGCCCCAGCATTTT
- | 16 | TRBD2 | TRBJ2-7 | TRBV19 | CASRRTSGSSSHEQYF | TGTGCCAGTAGGCGGACTAGCGGGAGTTCGTCGCACGAGCAGTACTTC
- | 13 | - | TRBJ1-1 | TRBV11-3 | CASSSRWNTEAFF | TGTGCCAGCAGCTCCAGGTGGAACACTGAAGCTTTCTTT
- | 15 | TRBD2 | TRBJ2-1 | TRBV27 | CASSLSGSSYNEQFF | TGTGCCAGCAGTTTGAGCGGGAGCTCCTACAATGAGCAGTTCTTC
- | 13 | TRBD2 | TRBJ2-7 | TRBV25-1 | CASRAGGSYEQYF | TGTGCCAGCAGAGCGGGAGGCAGCTACGAGCAGTACTTC
- | 15 | - | TRBJ2-5 | TRBV5-4 | CASSLGGSGLETQYF | TGTGCCAGCAGCTTGGGTGGGTCGGGATTAGAGACCCAGTACTTC
once | 17 | TRBD2 | TRBJ2-3 | TRBV5-6 | CASSMGLAGGGADTQYF | TGTGCCAGCAGCATGGGACTAGCGGGAGGGGGTGCAGATACGCAGTATTTT
- | 11 | - | TRBJ2-7 | TRBV6-6 | CASSRGYEQYF | TGTGCCAGCAGTAGGGGCTACGAGCAGTACTTC
- | 15 | - | TRBJ1-6 | TRBV5-6 | CASSLLAANISPLHF | TGTGCCAGCAGCTTGTTGGCGGCCAATATTTCACCCCTCCACTTT
- | 11 | - | TRBJ2-7 | TRBV28 | CASSYHNEQYF | TGTGCCAGCAGTTATCACAACGAGCAGTACTTC
few | 12 | - | TRBJ1-3 | TRBV7-2 | CASSQRGNTIYF | TGTGCCAGCAGCCAGCGGGGAAACACCATATATTTT
- | 15 | TRBD2 | TRBJ2-1 | TRBV7-2 | CASSLPLAGGNEQFF | TGTGCCAGCAGTTTACCACTAGCGGGGGGCAATGAGCAGTTCTTC
- | 19 | TRBD1 | TRBJ2-7 | TRBV27 | CASSFYAFPPGTGVTEQYF | TGTGCCAGCAGTTTTTACGCCTTCCCCCCTGGGACAGGGGTCACCGAGCAGTACTTC
- | 15 | - | TRBJ2-7 | TRBV9 | CASSVDPLPSDEQYF | TGTGCCAGCAGCGTAGACCCACTACCCTCGGACGAGCAGTACTTC
- | 15 | TRBD1 | TRBJ1-1 | TRBV19 | CASSGGQGALGRAFF | TGTGCCAGTAGTGGCGGACAGGGGGCTCTCGGTAGAGCTTTCTTT
few | 16 | - | TRBJ2-2 | TRBV9 | CASSVASGKFTGELFF | TGTGCCAGCAGCGTAGCGTCGGGAAAATTCACCGGGGAGCTGTTTTTT
- | 16 | TRBD1 | TRBJ2-5 | TRBV7-9 | CASSSPTGGAGETQYF | TGTGCCAGCAGCTCACCAACAGGGGGCGCGGGAGAGACCCAGTACTTC
- | 16 | TRBD1 | TRBJ1-4 | TRBV5-1 | CASSFARGTDHEKLFF | TGCGCCAGCAGCTTTGCCAGGGGGACAGATCATGAAAAACTGTTTTTT
- | 14 | - | TRBJ1-4 | TRBV5-6 | CASSLSRLNEKLFF | TGTGCCAGCAGCTTGAGCAGGCTTAATGAAAAACTGTTTTTT
- | 15 | - | TRBJ2-7 | TRBV21-1 | CASSKLAGDYYEQYF | TGTGCCAGCAGCAAACTAGCGGGAGACTATTACGAGCAGTACTTC
- | 12 | - | TRBJ1-5 | TRBV28 | CASTYSNQPQHF | TGTGCCAGCACCTATAGCAATCAGCCCCAGCATTTT
- | 18 | TRBD2 | TRBJ2-1 | TRBV6-4 | CASSDRGLAGGRTNEQFF | TGTGCCAGCAGTGACCGGGGACTAGCGGGAGGGCGTACCAATGAGCAGTTCTTC
- | 13 | TRBD1 | TRBJ2-7 | TRBV7-2 | CASSLTGVYEQYF | TGTGCCAGCAGCTTAACAGGGGTCTACGAGCAGTACTTC
- | 15 | TRBD2 | TRBJ2-1 | TRBV7-3 | CASSPGGIGGNEQFF | TGTGCCAGCAGCCCCGGGGGGATCGGAGGCAATGAGCAGTTCTTC
once | 21 | - | TRBJ1-3 | TRBV1 | CTSSQRMDRPLVVYSGNTIYF | TGCACCAGCAGCCAACGCATGGACAGGCCACTCGTGGTCTACTCTGGAAACACCATATATTTT
- | 16 | - | TRBJ1-3 | TRBV28 | CASSSLNRFPGNTIYF | TGTGCCAGCAGTTCCCTGAATCGGTTCCCTGGAAACACCATATATTTT
- | 16 | - | TRBJ2-1 | TRBV21-1 | CASSKALSGWGRGQFF | TGTGCCAGCAGCAAAGCGCTTTCGGGGTGGGGCAGGGGGCAGTTCTTC
few | 16 | TRBD1 | TRBJ2-7 | TRBV6-9 | CASSYLGTGEFHEQYF | TGTGCCAGCAGTTATTTAGGGACAGGGGAATTCCACGAGCAGTACTTC
- | 16 | - | TRBJ2-2 | TRBV11-2 | CASIKGSGPNTGELFF | TGTGCCAGCATCAAGGGCAGCGGGCCGAACACCGGGGAGCTGTTTTTT
- | 17 | - | TRBJ2-2 | TRBV9 | CASSSRGPGEFAGELFF | TGTGCCAGCAGCTCAAGAGGGCCAGGGGAGTTCGCCGGGGAGCTGTTTTTT
few | 13 | - | TRBJ1-2 | TRBV3-1/TRBV3-2 | CASSPPGTYGYTF | TGTGCCAGCAGCCCTCCGGGAACGTATGGCTACACCTTC
- | 13 | - | TRBJ1-6 | TRBV13 | CASSARQDSPLHF | TGTGCCAGCAGCGCAAGACAGGATTCACCCCTCCACTTT
- | 14 | - | TRBJ1-1 | TRBV3-1/TRBV3-2 | CASSLLQSRREAFF | TGTGCCAGCAGCCTCCTACAGTCCCGGAGGGAAGCTTTCTTT
once | 15 | - | TRBJ1-5 | TRBV7-9 | CASSLGSGGNQPQHF | TGTGCCAGCAGCTTAGGGTCAGGTGGCAATCAGCCCCAGCATTTT
- | 14 | TRBD1 | TRBJ2-7 | TRBV28 | CASTLRSGGYEQYF | TGTGCCAGCACACTCAGGTCAGGGGGCTACGAGCAGTACTTC
- | 13 | - | TRBJ1-3 | TRBV9 | CASSSPGVNTIYF | TGTGCCAGCAGCTCACCAGGGGTGAACACCATATATTTT
once | 20 | TRBD2 | TRBJ2-7 | TRBV28 | CASSLFGRGGLAGIPYEQYF | TGTGCCAGCAGTTTATTCGGTCGGGGAGGACTAGCGGGGATCCCCTACGAGCAGTACTTC
- | 14 | - | TRBJ1-4 | TRBV18 | CASSPQGLNEKLFF | TGTGCCAGCTCACCGCAGGGTCTTAATGAAAAACTGTTTTTT
once | 15 | TRBD1 | TRBJ1-6 | TRBV28 | CASSPTGTGWSPLHF | TGTGCCAGCAGCCCAACCGGGACAGGGTGGTCACCCCTCCACTTT
- | 18 | TRBD2 | TRBJ2-2 | TRBV18 | CASSPLGLAGVNTGELFF | TGTGCCAGCTCACCACTGGGACTAGCGGGAGTTAACACCGGGGAGCTGTTTTTT
- | 16 | TRBD2 | TRBJ2-1 | TRBV24-1 | CATSDPSGRKNNEQFF | TGTGCCACCAGTGACCCAAGCGGGAGGAAAAACAATGAGCAGTTCTTC
- | 14 | TRBD1 | TRBJ1-4 | TRBV11-1 | CASSFGTVNEKLFF | TGTGCCAGCAGCTTTGGGACAGTCAATGAAAAACTGTTTTTT
- | 16 | - | TRBJ1-4 | TRBV18 | CASSPFKQGSGEKLFF | TGTGCCAGCTCACCTTTCAAACAGGGTTCTGGAGAAAAACTGTTTTTT